One and the same sample provided the 15 T cell receptor beta chains below, sequenced in a study of T cells expressing NK-cell markers. TCRdb reprocessed the 5' RACE reads, keeping one entry per CDR3 protein, no DNA. The listing contains about 260,000 distinct CDR3 sequences. The specimen sequenced was blood T cells: a sorted CD56 or NKG2C T cell subset, CD4+ or CD8+ T cells, or bulk PBMC T cells (not recorded which). The receptors were gathered from a woman aged 18 to 75 in good health.

This chain uses TRBV29-1 with TRBJ1-1; there is no DNA to check the TCRdb D call of TRBD1. The CDR3 spans 13 residues. Germline V lookup: CDR1 SQVTM, CDR2 ANQGSEA. The chain's CDR3 is CSGNRVLDTEAFF.

CDR3 sequence reads: CASSLGSSLTRTNTGELFF. This chain connects TRBV5-1 to TRBJ2-2; with no DNA, the TCRdb D assignment of TRBD2 cannot be verified. The CDR3 contains 19 residues. Germline CDR1 SGHRS, CDR2 YFSETQ. The entire variable domain, with the rest obtained from reference TRBV5-1 and TRBJ2-2, is as follows: KAGVTQTPRYLIKTRGQQVTLSCSPISGHRSVSWYQQTPGQGLQFLFEYFSETQRNKGNFPGRFSGRQFSNSRSEMNVSTLELGDSALYLCASSLGSSLTRTNTGELFFGEGSRLTVL.

The chain combines TRBV5-5 with TRBJ2-7; TCRdb selects TRBD2, and the lack of DNA leaves this call unchecked. This CDR3 region has 13 residues. CDR1 is SGHKS and CDR2 is YYEKEE in the germline V gene (reference sequence). Here the CDR3 reads CASRLAASYEQYF.

The V call is TRBV6-1, the J call TRBJ2-5; TCRdb gives TRBD1 as the D gene, but with no DNA this cannot be confirmed. There are 13 residues in the CDR3. Germline CDR1 MNHNS, CDR2 SASEGT. The CDR3: CATARGWTETQYF.

This sequence joins TRBV25-1 and TRBJ1-6; as DNA is missing, the TRBD1 call by TCRdb cannot be tested. The CDR3 is 15 residues long. Germline assignment: CDR1 MGHDK and CDR2 SYGVNS. The CDR3 protein is CASSEARQGRSPLHF.

The chain joins TRBV6-2 or TRBV6-3 to TRBJ1-1; the D call of TRBD1 rests on TCRdb alone, since no DNA is present to check it. CDR1 MNHEY and CDR2 SVGEGT come from the germline V gene. The CDR3 runs to 13 residues. The CDR3 loop is CASSYRGSTEAFF.

The chain is built from TRBV29-1 and TRBJ2-1; TCRdb selects TRBD1, and the lack of DNA leaves this call unchecked. Germline assignment: CDR1 SQVTM and CDR2 ANQGSEA. The length of the CDR3 is 13 residues. The CDR3 spells CSAGGAVYNEQFF.

CDR3: CATRSSNQPQHF. The chain is built from TRBV6-5 and TRBJ1-5. CDR1 and CDR2 (germline): MNHEY, SVGAGI. The CDR3 spans 12 residues.

The chain uses TRBV3-1 and TRBJ1-1; TCRdb outputs TRBD1, but without DNA this stays unchecked. Germline values: CDR1 LGHDT, CDR2 YNNKEL (reference sequence). The CDR3 contains 14 residues. The chain's CDR3 is CASSQRAHRVEAFF. Complete variable domain (other parts from reference TRBV3-1 and TRBJ1-1): DTAVSQTPKYLVTQMGNDKSIKCEQNLGHDTMYWYKQDSKKFLKIMFSYNNKELIINETVPNRFSPKSPDKAHLNLHINSLELGDSAVYFCASSQRAHRVEAFFGQGTRLTVV.

The rearrangement uses TRBV12-3 or TRBV12-4 and TRBJ1-2; TCRdb lists TRBD1, though no DNA is available to test this call. This CDR3 is 15 amino acids long. The CDR3 loop reads CASSLALTGTNGYTF.

This chain connects TRBV7-9 to TRBJ2-1; as DNA is missing, the TRBD1 call by TCRdb cannot be tested. In germline, CDR1 is SEHNR, CDR2 FQNEAQ (reference sequence). The CDR3 has 11 residues. CDR3: CASSVPNEQFF.

The gene calls are TRBV30 and TRBJ1-1; TCRdb reports TRBD1, a call that lacks DNA to check it against. This CDR3 is built from 15 residues. CDR1 GTSNPN and CDR2 SVGIG come from the germline V gene (reference sequence). CDR3 sequence: CALWTGALMNTEAFF.

J is TRBJ2-6 and V is TRBV6-2 or TRBV6-3. Per germline, CDR1 MNHEY and CDR2 SVGEGT. The CDR3 contains 13 residues. The CDR3 loop reads CASGFHGANVLIF.

J is TRBJ2-1 and V is TRBV12-3 or TRBV12-4; checking the TCRdb D call of TRBD2 is not possible without DNA. The length of the CDR3 is 15 residues. This chain's CDR3 is CASRSLAGDYNEQFF.

The V gene is TRBV6-2 or TRBV6-3, the J gene TRBJ2-3. CDR1 MNHEY and CDR2 SVGEGT come from the germline V gene. The CDR3 is 12 residues long. This chain's CDR3 is CASSYSGLEQYF.